This T cell receptor (beta chain) was recovered during a study of blood T cells in healthy people across ages. Using a J-beta primer mix together with a sample-barcoded 5' primer, a second PCR was run for roughly 7 to 11 cycles. MiXCR, run by TCRdb on the 5' RACE reads, gives a single entry per CDR3 protein. The repertoire holds about 1.5 million distinct CDR3 sequences, with 35% to 45% as singletons. The people who gave samples were healthy Caucasians from Russia, aged about 6 to 100. V was shortened by 0 bases and J by 5 bases, with 18 bases between the two germline ends. The CDR3 is made up of 16 amino acids. Germline V gives CDR1 DFQATT, CDR2 SNEGSKA (reference sequence).

This clonotype was sampled from a woman in her late teens or twenties in good health. V gene TRBV20-1 combines with J gene TRBJ2-3, with D perhaps matching TRBD2 (6 bases). The sample taken for sequencing was blood. CDR3 region: CSARDAAGTPGDTQYF. DNA of the CDR3: TGCAGTGCTAGAGATGCGGCGGGAACCCCAGGAGATACGCAGTATTTT.